The rows below give T cell receptor beta chains drawn from one sample of a study of blood T cell repertoires in COVID-19. TCRdb's table, derived via immunoSEQ multiplex PCR, lists solely in-frame clones and lacks some. The data hold about 210,000 clones, with around 80% observed a single time. The sequencing input was peripheral blood. The receptors were sampled from a middle-aged woman with acute or convalescent COVID-19. The CDR3 runs from the conserved cysteine through the conserved F or W. The D gene is left open where the match is weak. Not every row has a clone size; where given, it reads once, few, many or a size class.

-,TRBV27,TRBJ1-1,-,CASSPQWNTEAFF,TGTGCCAGCAGTCCCCAATGGAACACTGAAGCTTTCTTT
once,TRBV4-1,TRBJ1-1,TRBD1,CASSQGGQGVSEAFF,TGCGCCAGCAGCCAAGGGGGGCAGGGGGTCTCTGAAGCTTTCTTT
-,TRBV11-2,TRBJ2-7,-,CASSWTAFLNEQYF,TGTGCCAGCTCATGGACTGCCTTTTTAAACGAGCAGTACTTC
-,TRBV2,TRBJ1-1,-,CASSERGWSAFF,TGTGCCAGCAGTGAGAGGGGGTGGTCGGCTTTCTTT
-,TRBV11-1,TRBJ2-3,TRBD1,CASRSDRGGTDTQYF,TGTGCCAGCAGATCCGACAGGGGCGGCACAGATACGCAGTATTTT
once,TRBV3-1/TRBV3-2,TRBJ2-2,TRBD1,CASSPYKGQITGELFF,TGTGCCAGCAGCCCATACAAGGGACAGATTACCGGGGAGCTGTTTTTT
-,TRBV6-5,TRBJ2-7,-,CAGGFGPNEQYF,TGTGCTGGGGGGTTCGGTCCTAACGAGCAGTACTTC
-,TRBV10-3,TRBJ2-1,TRBD2,CAISGRRGGRDYNEQFF,TGTGCCATCAGTGGGCGTCGCGGCGGGAGGGACTACAATGAGCAGTTCTTC
-,TRBV11-2,TRBJ2-7,-,CASSLPRSSYEQYF,TGTGCCAGCAGCTTGCCTCGGAGCTCCTACGAGCAGTACTTC
-,TRBV5-1,TRBJ2-1,TRBD1,CASSLAGTGRNEQFF,TGCGCCAGCAGCTTGGCTGGGACAGGGCGCAATGAGCAGTTCTTC
-,TRBV6-4,TRBJ2-2,-,CASRADSLNTGELFF,TGTGCCAGCAGGGCCGACTCCCTGAACACCGGGGAGCTGTTTTTT
-,TRBV12-5,TRBJ2-7,-,CASAGSSYEQYF,TGTGCTAGTGCCGGGTCCTCCTACGAGCAGTACTTC
-,TRBV7-9,TRBJ2-6,-,CASSLKVNRFSGANVLTF,TGTGCCAGCAGCTTAAAAGTAAATAGATTCTCTGGGGCCAACGTCCTGACTTTC
-,TRBV4-3,TRBJ2-5,-,CASSRTRLETQYF,TGCGCCAGCAGCCGTACTAGGCTGGAGACCCAGTACTTC
-,TRBV18,TRBJ2-1,TRBD1,CASSRQGIRNEQFF,TGTGCCAGCTCACGACAGGGTATTCGAAATGAGCAGTTCTTC
-,TRBV11-2,TRBJ2-5,-,CASSLDGQTQYF,TGTGCCAGCAGCTTAGATGGGCAGACCCAGTACTTC
-,TRBV5-1,TRBJ2-7,TRBD1,CASSLKGQGFYEQYF,TGCGCCAGCAGCTTGAAGGGACAGGGGTTCTACGAGCAGTACTTC
-,TRBV30,TRBJ2-5,-,CAWSGAGAEYQETQYF,TGTGCCTGGAGTGGCGCGGGGGCCGAATACCAAGAGACCCAGTACTTC
-,TRBV5-5,TRBJ2-7,-,CASTRAHEQYF,TGTGCCAGCACCAGGGCCCACGAGCAGTACTTC
few,TRBV5-6,TRBJ1-2,-,CASSLRVGTNYGYTF,TGTGCCAGCAGCTTGCGGGTCGGGACTAACTATGGCTACACCTTC
-,TRBV9,TRBJ1-2,-,CASSVEGYGYTF,TGTGCCAGCAGCGTAGAGGGGTATGGCTACACCTTC
-,TRBV7-9,TRBJ2-5,TRBD1,CASRDRAQETQYF,TGTGCCAGCAGGGACAGGGCCCAAGAGACCCAGTACTTC